Listed below are T cell receptor beta chains from one sample, sequenced in a study of T cell responses to AZD1222 COVID-19 vaccine. Clones were sequenced by immunoSEQ multiplex PCR, and TCRdb holds only the in-frame ones, with some missing. The sample lists 110,000 to 150,000 clones; roughly 91% were seen once. Here the sequenced sample was peripheral blood, taken on day 0 of AZD1222 vaccination. The receptors come from an adult in good health. Both conserved end residues are part of each CDR3. A D gene is named only where the DNA matches it firmly. Rows may omit the clone size; those that give it use once, few, many or a size class.

>NA|TRBJ2-5|NA|TRBV12-5
CASGRSRYQETQYF
TGTGCTAGTGGTCGGTCCCGGTACCAAGAGACCCAGTACTTC
>TRBD1|TRBJ1-2|NA|TRBV24-1
CATSDSQGGTSNGYTF
TGTGCCACCAGTGATTCCCAGGGGGGGACAAGTAATGGCTACACCTTC
>TRBD1|TRBJ1-1|NA|TRBV7-2
CASRSDRDLSEAFF
TGTGCCAGCAGATCTGACAGGGATCTCTCTGAAGCTTTCTTT
>NA|TRBJ1-5|once|TRBV19
CASSMTDSNQPQHF
TGTGCCAGTAGTATGACAGATAGCAATCAGCCCCAGCATTTT
>NA|TRBJ1-3|NA|TRBV6-6
CASSYSTDSGNTIYF
TGTGCCAGCAGTTACTCGACAGACTCTGGAAACACCATATATTTT
>NA|TRBJ1-1|NA|TRBV12-3/TRBV12-4
CASSQRTGTEAFF
TGTGCCAGCAGTCAACGGACGGGGACTGAAGCTTTCTTT
>TRBD2|TRBJ2-7|NA|TRBV4-1
CASSQVPSGYEQYF
TGCGCCAGCAGCCAAGTGCCTAGCGGCTACGAGCAGTACTTC
>NA|TRBJ1-5|NA|TRBV5-8
CASSLNGYSNQPQHF
TGTGCCAGCAGCTTGAACGGATATAGCAATCAGCCCCAGCATTTT
>TRBD2|TRBJ2-2|NA|TRBV4-1
CASRNPGLAGGPRAGELFF
TGCGCCAGCAGAAACCCGGGACTAGCGGGGGGGCCCCGGGCCGGGGAGCTGTTTTTT
>NA|TRBJ2-5|NA|TRBV7-8
CASSPHPLTRETQYF
TGTGCCAGCAGCCCCCACCCCTTGACCCGGGAGACCCAGTACTTC
>NA|TRBJ2-3|NA|TRBV9
CASSVSPGARGHIIDTQYF
TGTGCCAGCAGCGTATCCCCAGGGGCCAGGGGACATATTATAGATACGCAGTATTTT
>NA|TRBJ2-5|NA|TRBV6-5
CASSYSRGRRETQYF
TGTGCCAGCAGTTACTCGCGGGGGCGGAGGGAGACCCAGTACTTC
>NA|TRBJ1-4|NA|TRBV28
CASSPSGGEKLFF
TGTGCCAGCAGTCCATCCGGAGGTGAAAAACTGTTTTTT
>NA|TRBJ1-1|NA|TRBV6-5
CASSIMNTEAFF
TGTGCCAGCAGCATCATGAACACTGAAGCTTTCTTT
>NA|TRBJ2-7|NA|TRBV28
CASGQGGSSYEQYF
TGTGCCAGCGGGCAAGGAGGGAGCTCCTACGAGCAGTACTTC
>TRBD1|TRBJ1-2|NA|TRBV7-9
CASNDRDYGYTF
TGTGCCAGCAATGACAGGGACTATGGCTACACCTTC
>NA|TRBJ2-7|NA|TRBV27
CASSFRLAGTSSYEQYF
TGTGCCAGCAGTTTTAGGCTTGCGGGGACAAGCTCCTACGAGCAGTACTTC
>NA|TRBJ1-5|NA|TRBV28
CASIQERSNQPQHF
TGTGCCAGCATCCAGGAACGTAGCAATCAGCCCCAGCATTTT
>NA|TRBJ2-3|NA|TRBV18
CASSPVGGPSTDTQYF
TGTGCCAGCTCACCAGTAGGGGGGCCGAGCACAGATACGCAGTATTTT
>TRBD2|TRBJ2-1|NA|TRBV9
CASSVALDPKGLAGLDEQFF
TGTGCCAGCAGCGTAGCGCTTGATCCCAAAGGGCTAGCGGGTCTCGATGAGCAGTTCTTC
>NA|TRBJ2-5|NA|TRBV7-2
CASGWVETQYF
TGTGCCAGCGGCTGGGTAGAGACCCAGTACTTC
>TRBD1|TRBJ1-5|NA|TRBV2
CASSRDRVVGQPQHF
TGTGCCAGCAGCCGGGACAGGGTTGTTGGTCAGCCCCAGCATTTT
>NA|TRBJ2-1|once|TRBV3-1/TRBV3-2
CASSREQGEQFF
TGTGCCAGCAGCCGGGAGCAGGGTGAGCAGTTCTTC
>NA|TRBJ1-1|NA|TRBV7-9
CASRLDGGRNTEAFF
TGTGCCAGCAGACTAGACGGCGGTAGGAACACTGAAGCTTTCTTT
>TRBD2|TRBJ2-2|NA|TRBV3-1/TRBV3-2
CASSPWEAGETGELFF
TGTGCCAGCAGCCCCTGGGAAGCGGGGGAGACCGGGGAGCTGTTTTTT
>NA|TRBJ1-3|NA|TRBV30
CAWSRGSGNTIYF
TGTGCCTGGAGTAGGGGTTCTGGAAACACCATATATTTT
>TRBD1|TRBJ1-2|NA|TRBV19
CASSIVGTGYYGYTF
TGTGCCAGTAGTATAGTAGGGACAGGATACTATGGCTACACCTTC
>NA|TRBJ2-7|NA|TRBV27
CASSLTGQVYEQYF
TGTGCCAGCAGTTTAACTGGACAAGTCTACGAGCAGTACTTC
>NA|TRBJ1-1|NA|TRBV10-1
CAGPRVGAFF
TGCGCCGGTCCACGGGTAGGGGCTTTCTTT
>NA|TRBJ2-3|NA|TRBV6-5
CASRDIITDTQYF
TGTGCCAGCCGCGACATTATCACAGATACGCAGTATTTT
>NA|TRBJ1-2|NA|TRBV28
CASSLFGSYGYTF
TGTGCCAGCAGTTTATTCGGAAGCTATGGCTACACCTTC
>NA|TRBJ1-1|NA|TRBV6-5
CASSRGATSNTEAFF
TGTGCCAGCAGTCGCGGGGCGACATCGAACACTGAAGCTTTCTTT
>NA|TRBJ2-5|NA|TRBV7-9
CASSSFAGETQYF
TGTGCCAGCAGCTCCTTTGCCGGCGAGACCCAGTACTTC
>NA|TRBJ1-1|NA|TRBV6-5
CASRQGGGTEAFF
TGTGCCAGCAGGCAAGGGGGAGGGACTGAAGCTTTCTTT
>NA|TRBJ2-7|NA|TRBV28
CASRQQYEQYF
TGTGCCAGCAGGCAGCAGTACGAGCAGTACTTC
>TRBD1|TRBJ1-4|NA|TRBV27
CASSPRDRDREKLFF
TGTGCCAGCAGTCCCCGGGACAGGGACCGGGAAAAACTGTTTTTT
>TRBD1|TRBJ1-2|NA|TRBV7-9
CASSERDPDRGTF
TGTGCCAGCAGCGAACGGGACCCTGACAGGGGAACCTTC
>NA|TRBJ2-1|NA|TRBV19
CASSTTGGREEFF
TGTGCCAGTAGCACGACAGGCGGCAGGGAAGAGTTCTTC
>NA|TRBJ2-1|NA|TRBV10-3
CAISERGAVDYEQFF
TGTGCCATCAGTGAGCGGGGGGCCGTGGACTATGAGCAGTTCTTC
>NA|TRBJ1-2|NA|TRBV2
CASSGQYYGYTF
TGTGCCAGCAGTGGACAGTACTATGGCTACACCTTC
>TRBD1|TRBJ1-1|once|TRBV11-3
CASSTHRGGSTEAFF
TGTGCCAGCAGCACACACAGGGGAGGGTCCACTGAAGCTTTCTTT
>TRBD1|TRBJ1-3|NA|TRBV30
CAWSGRGLTIYF
TGTGCCTGGAGCGGCAGGGGGCTCACCATATATTTT
>TRBD1|TRBJ1-5|NA|TRBV30
CAWSRGTGAVQPQHF
TGTGCCTGGAGCCGCGGTACAGGGGCGGTTCAGCCCCAGCATTTT
>NA|TRBJ1-1|NA|TRBV7-2
CASSPWWGGLEAFF
TGTGCCAGCAGCCCCTGGTGGGGGGGACTTGAAGCTTTCTTT
>NA|TRBJ1-2|NA|TRBV30
CAWSVQGDYYGYTF
TGTGCCTGGAGTGTACAGGGAGACTACTATGGCTACACCTTC
>NA|TRBJ1-3|NA|TRBV12-5
CASGLVLDGRVTRPGNTIYF
TGTGCTAGTGGTTTGGTACTGGACGGGAGGGTAACGAGGCCCGGAAACACCATATATTTT
>TRBD1|TRBJ1-4|NA|TRBV28
CASSPRQGRSTNEKLFF
TGTGCCAGCAGTCCAAGACAGGGGAGGTCTACTAATGAAAAACTGTTTTTT
>NA|TRBJ2-3|NA|TRBV30
CASSGFTDTQYF
TGTGCCTCTAGTGGTTTCACAGATACGCAGTATTTT
>NA|TRBJ2-2|NA|TRBV18
CASSPFRDMGTGELFF
TGTGCCAGCTCACCATTTCGGGACATGGGCACCGGGGAGCTGTTTTTT
>TRBD1|TRBJ1-5|once|TRBV19
CASSIFFGTGAENQPQHF
TGTGCCAGTAGTATTTTTTTTGGGACAGGGGCCGAAAATCAGCCCCAGCATTTT
>NA|TRBJ2-5|once|TRBV9
CASSVALIGETQYF
TGTGCCAGCAGCGTAGCTTTAATCGGAGAGACCCAGTACTTC